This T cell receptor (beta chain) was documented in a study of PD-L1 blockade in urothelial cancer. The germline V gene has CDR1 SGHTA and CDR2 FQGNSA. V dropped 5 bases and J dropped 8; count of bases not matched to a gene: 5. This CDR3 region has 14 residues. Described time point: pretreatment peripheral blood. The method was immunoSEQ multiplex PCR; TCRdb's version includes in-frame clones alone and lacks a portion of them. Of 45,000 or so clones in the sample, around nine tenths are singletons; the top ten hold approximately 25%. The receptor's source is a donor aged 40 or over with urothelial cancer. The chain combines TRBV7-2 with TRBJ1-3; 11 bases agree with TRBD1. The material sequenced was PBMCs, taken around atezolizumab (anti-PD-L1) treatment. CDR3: CASSPRDRGDTIYF. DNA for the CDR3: TGTGCCAGCAGCCCCCGGGACAGGGGGGACACCATATATTTT. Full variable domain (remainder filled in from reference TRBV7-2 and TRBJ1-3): GAGVSQSPSNKVTEKGKDVELRCDPISGHTALYWYRQSLGQGLEFLIYFQGNSAPDKSGLPSDRFSAERTGGSVSTLTIQRTQQEDSAVYLCASSPRDRGDTIYFGEGSWLTVV.